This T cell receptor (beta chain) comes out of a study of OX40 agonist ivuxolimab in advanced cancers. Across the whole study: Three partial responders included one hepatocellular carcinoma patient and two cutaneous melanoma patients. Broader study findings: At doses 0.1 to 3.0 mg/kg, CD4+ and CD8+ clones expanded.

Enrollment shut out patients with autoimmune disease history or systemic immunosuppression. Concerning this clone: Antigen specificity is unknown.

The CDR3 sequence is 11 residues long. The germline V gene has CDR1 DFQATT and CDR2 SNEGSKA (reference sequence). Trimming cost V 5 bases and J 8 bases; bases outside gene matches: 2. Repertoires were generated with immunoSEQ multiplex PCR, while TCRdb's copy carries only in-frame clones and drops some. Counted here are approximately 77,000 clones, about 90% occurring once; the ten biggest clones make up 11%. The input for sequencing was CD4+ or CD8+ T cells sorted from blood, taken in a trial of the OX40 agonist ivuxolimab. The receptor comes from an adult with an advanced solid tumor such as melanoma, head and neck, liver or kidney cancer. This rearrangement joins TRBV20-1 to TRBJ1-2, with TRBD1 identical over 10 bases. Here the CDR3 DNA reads TGCAGTGCTGGACAGGGGGACGGCTACACCTTC. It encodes CSAGQGDGYTF.